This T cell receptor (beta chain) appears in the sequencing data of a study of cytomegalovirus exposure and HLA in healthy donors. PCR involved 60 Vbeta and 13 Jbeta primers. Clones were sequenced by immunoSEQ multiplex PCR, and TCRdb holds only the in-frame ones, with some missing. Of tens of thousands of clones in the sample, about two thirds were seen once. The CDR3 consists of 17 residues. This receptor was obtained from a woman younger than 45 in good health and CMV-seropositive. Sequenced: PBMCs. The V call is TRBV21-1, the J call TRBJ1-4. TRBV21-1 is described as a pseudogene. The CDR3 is CASSKQEGVATNEKLFF. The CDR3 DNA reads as TGTGCCAGCAGCAAACAGGAGGGAGTTGCAACTAATGAAAAACTGTTTTTT.